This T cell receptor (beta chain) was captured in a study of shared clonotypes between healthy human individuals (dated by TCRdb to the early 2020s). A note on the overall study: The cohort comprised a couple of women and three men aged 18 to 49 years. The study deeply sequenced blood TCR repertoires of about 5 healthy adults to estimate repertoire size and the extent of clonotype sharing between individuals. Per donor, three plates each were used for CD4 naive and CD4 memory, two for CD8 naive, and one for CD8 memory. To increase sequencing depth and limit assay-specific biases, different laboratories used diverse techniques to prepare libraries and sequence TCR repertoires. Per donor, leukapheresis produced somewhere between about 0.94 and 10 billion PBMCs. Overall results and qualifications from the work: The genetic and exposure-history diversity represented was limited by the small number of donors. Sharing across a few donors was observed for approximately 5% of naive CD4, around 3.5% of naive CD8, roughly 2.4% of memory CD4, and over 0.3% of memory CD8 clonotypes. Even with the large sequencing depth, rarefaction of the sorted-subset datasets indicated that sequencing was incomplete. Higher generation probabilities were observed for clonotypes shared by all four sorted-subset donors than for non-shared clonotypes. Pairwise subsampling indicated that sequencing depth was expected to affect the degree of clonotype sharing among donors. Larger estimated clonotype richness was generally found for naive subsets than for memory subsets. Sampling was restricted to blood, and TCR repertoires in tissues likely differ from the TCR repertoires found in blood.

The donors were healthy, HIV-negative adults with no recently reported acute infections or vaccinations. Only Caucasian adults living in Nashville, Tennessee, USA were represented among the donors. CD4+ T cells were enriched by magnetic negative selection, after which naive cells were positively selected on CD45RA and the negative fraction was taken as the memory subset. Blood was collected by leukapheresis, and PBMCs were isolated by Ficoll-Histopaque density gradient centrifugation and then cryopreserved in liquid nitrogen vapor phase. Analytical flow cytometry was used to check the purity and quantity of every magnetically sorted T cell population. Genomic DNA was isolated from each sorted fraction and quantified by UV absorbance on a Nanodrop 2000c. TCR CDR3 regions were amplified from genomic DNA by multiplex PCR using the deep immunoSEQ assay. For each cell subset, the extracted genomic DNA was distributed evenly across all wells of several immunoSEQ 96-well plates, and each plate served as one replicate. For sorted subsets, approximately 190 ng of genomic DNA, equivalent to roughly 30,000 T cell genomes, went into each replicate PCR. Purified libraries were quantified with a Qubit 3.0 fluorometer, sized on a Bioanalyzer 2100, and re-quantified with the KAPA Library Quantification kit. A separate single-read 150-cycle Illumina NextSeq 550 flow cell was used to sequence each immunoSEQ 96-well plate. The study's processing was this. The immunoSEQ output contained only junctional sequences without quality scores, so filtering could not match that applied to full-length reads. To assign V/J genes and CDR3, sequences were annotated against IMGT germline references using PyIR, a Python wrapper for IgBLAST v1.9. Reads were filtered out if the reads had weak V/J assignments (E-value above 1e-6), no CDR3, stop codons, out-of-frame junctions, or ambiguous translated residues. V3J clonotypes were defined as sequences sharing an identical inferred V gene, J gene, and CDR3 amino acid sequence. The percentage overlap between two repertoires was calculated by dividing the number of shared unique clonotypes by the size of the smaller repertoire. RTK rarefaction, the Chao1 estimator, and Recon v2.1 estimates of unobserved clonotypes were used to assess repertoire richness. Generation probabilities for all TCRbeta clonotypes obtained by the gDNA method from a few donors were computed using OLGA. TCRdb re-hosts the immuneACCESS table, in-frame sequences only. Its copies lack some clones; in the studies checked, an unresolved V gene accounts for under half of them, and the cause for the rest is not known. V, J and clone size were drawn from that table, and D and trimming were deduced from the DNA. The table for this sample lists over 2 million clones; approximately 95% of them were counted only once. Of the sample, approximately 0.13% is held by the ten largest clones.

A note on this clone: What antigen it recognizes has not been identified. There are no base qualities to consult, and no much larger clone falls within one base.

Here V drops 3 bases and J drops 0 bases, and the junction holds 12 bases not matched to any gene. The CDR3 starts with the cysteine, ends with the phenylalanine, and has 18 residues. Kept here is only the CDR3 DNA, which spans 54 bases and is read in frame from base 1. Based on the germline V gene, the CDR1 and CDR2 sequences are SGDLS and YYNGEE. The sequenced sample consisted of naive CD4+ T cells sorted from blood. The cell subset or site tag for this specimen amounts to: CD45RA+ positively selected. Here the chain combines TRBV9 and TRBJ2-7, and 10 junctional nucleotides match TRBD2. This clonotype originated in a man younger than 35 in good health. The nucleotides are TGTGCCAGCAGCGATGGGCGGTCACTAGCGGGGCCCTCCTACGAGCAGTACTTC. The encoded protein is CASSDGRSLAGPSYEQYF. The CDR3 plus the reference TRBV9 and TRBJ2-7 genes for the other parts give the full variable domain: DSGVTQTPKHLITATGQRVTLRCSPRSGDLSVYWYQQSLDQGLQFLIQYYNGEERAKGNILERFSAQQFPDLHSELNLSSLELGDSALYFCASSDGRSLAGPSYEQYFGPGTRLTVT.